This T cell receptor (beta chain) was retrieved from a study of human T cells and chemical hapten exposure. Study context: Variability of per-sample TCR yields stemmed mainly from small differences in pooled library volume.

Per the study methods: A per-sample median of approximately 87,000 TCRs was observed, with counts ranging from roughly 20,000 to 750,000. Using its own MiXCR run on the 5' RACE reads, TCRdb lists one record per CDR3 protein. The V and J calls come from TCRdb's annotation, not from the publication. The repertoire consists of 65,000 to 95,000 distinct CDR3 sequences, with 7.7% occurring once and the leading ten covering under 3%. Notes on the study in general: No change in TCRs above 1 in 1000 frequency was produced by DPC sensitization.

This CDR3 spans 13 amino acids. CDR1 is SGHTA, CDR2 FQGNSA, per germline. Researchers extracted total RNA from unfractionated whole blood. This clonotype occurred many times. Its antigen is unknown. The sequence was obtained from a male donor in good health. J is TRBJ2-1 and V is TRBV7-2; 10 bases align to TRBD2. The CDR3 region is CASGRGDYNEQFF. The CDR3 region has the DNA TGTGCGAGCGGGAGGGGTGACTACAATGAGCAGTTCTTC.